These 9 T cell receptor beta chains share one sample of origin, sequenced in a study of follicular helper T cells after annual influenza vaccination. Time point: 2015-2016 season, 7 days after influenza vaccination. Libraries were prepared by immunoSEQ multiplex PCR; TCRdb keeps only in-frame clonotypes and omits some of them. The table includes 8,500 to 11,000 clones, 83% detected once. This specimen was CXCR5- memory CD4+ T cells sorted from blood, taken 7 days after influenza vaccination. The receptors were sampled from an adult who received the influenza vaccine.

The V and J genes are TRBV2 and TRBJ1-4; 8 bases are shared with TRBD1. The trim removed 6 bases at V and 0 bases at J, leaving 9 bases unmatched. Per the germline V gene, CDR1 is SNHLY and CDR2 is FYNNEI. The CDR3 extends over 17 amino acids. CDR3 amino acids: CASSAGQGRSTNEKLFF. CDR3 DNA: TGTGCCAGCAGCGCCGGACAGGGTCGTTCAACTAATGAAAAACTGTTTTTT.

This rearrangement joins TRBV4-1 to TRBJ1-3; D unclear. The CDR3 has 15 amino acids. Trimming shortened V by 2 bases and J by 0 bases, and 8 bases separated the two germline ends. Germline CDR1 reads MGHRA; CDR2 reads YSYEKL. CDR3 protein: CASSQPQNSGNTIYF. DNA of the CDR3: TGCGCCAGCAGCCAACCACAGAACTCTGGAAACACCATATATTTT.

The chain employs TRBV6-5 and TRBJ1-1; D is unclear. Germline CDR1 is MNHEY and CDR2 is SVGAGI. Trimming left V 2 bases short and J 6 bases short, with 16 bases between. CDR3 length equals 15 residues. CDR3 in DNA: TGTGCCAGCAGTTACGACGGACGGGGAACGGCTGAAGCTTTCTTT. This translates into CASSYDGRGTAEAFF.

The chain uses TRBV15 and TRBJ1-1; D might be TRBD1 (5 bases). Germline CDR1 reads LNHNV; CDR2 reads YYDKDF (reference sequence). The V end lost 6 bases, the J end lost 1 base, and 12 bases lay between the germline ends. This CDR3 has 14 residues. The CDR3 DNA reads as TGTGCCACCAGTTCCGCGAGGGGGAACACTGAAGCTTTCTTT. It specifies CATSSARGNTEAFF.

The rearrangement links TRBV7-2 to TRBJ2-7, with 7 nucleotides matching TRBD2. Trimming took 2 bases from V and 3 from J; bases not matched to a gene: 4. Germline values: CDR1 SGHTA, CDR2 FQGNSA. The CDR3 spans 14 residues. DNA for the CDR3: TGTGCCAGCAGCTTAAACCGGGACTACTACGAGCAGTACTTC. Encoded protein: CASSLNRDYYEQYF.

This clone has a single count. CDR3 protein: CASSFFRTGLGTEAFF. In DNA, the CDR3 is TGTGCCAGCAGTTTTTTCCGGACAGGGCTGGGGACTGAAGCTTTCTTT. V and J are TRBV2 and TRBJ1-1, with 8 nucleotides matching TRBD1. This CDR3 has 16 residues. J gave up 5 bases and V 5 bases, and 13 bases lay outside the gene matches. Germline values: CDR1 SNHLY, CDR2 FYNNEI.

CDR3: CASSLGTSGGAVTDTQYF. In DNA form, the CDR3 reads TGTGCCAGCAGTTTAGGGACTAGCGGGGGGGCCGTGACAGATACGCAGTATTTT. V is TRBV28 and J is TRBJ2-3; 16 nucleotides align to TRBD2. The CDR3 is 18 residues long. V was pared by 2 bases and J by 3 bases, with 5 bases of the junction left unmatched. Germline-derived CDR1 and CDR2 are MDHEN and SYDVKM.

The chain carries TRBV5-1 and TRBJ2-7; D is tentatively TRBD1 or TRBD2 (7 bases each). CDR1 is SGHRS, CDR2 YFSETQ, per germline. The ends were cut back, 4 bases at V and 4 bases at J, with 21 bases in the middle. The CDR3 has 16 residues. Here the CDR3 reads CASSGGEGAIGYEQYF. In nucleotides, the CDR3 is TGCGCCAGCAGCGGGGGGGAGGGGGCGATCGGATACGAGCAGTACTTC.

V and J are TRBV5-6 and TRBJ2-2; 8 bases fit TRBD1. Germline V gene lookup returns CDR1 SGHDT and CDR2 YYEEEE. J lost 2 bases, V lost 4 bases, and 4 bases had no gene match. There are 15 residues in the CDR3. The CDR3 sequence: CASSDGTGNTGELFF. The CDR3 DNA reads TGTGCCAGCAGCGACGGGACAGGAAACACCGGGGAGCTGTTTTTT.